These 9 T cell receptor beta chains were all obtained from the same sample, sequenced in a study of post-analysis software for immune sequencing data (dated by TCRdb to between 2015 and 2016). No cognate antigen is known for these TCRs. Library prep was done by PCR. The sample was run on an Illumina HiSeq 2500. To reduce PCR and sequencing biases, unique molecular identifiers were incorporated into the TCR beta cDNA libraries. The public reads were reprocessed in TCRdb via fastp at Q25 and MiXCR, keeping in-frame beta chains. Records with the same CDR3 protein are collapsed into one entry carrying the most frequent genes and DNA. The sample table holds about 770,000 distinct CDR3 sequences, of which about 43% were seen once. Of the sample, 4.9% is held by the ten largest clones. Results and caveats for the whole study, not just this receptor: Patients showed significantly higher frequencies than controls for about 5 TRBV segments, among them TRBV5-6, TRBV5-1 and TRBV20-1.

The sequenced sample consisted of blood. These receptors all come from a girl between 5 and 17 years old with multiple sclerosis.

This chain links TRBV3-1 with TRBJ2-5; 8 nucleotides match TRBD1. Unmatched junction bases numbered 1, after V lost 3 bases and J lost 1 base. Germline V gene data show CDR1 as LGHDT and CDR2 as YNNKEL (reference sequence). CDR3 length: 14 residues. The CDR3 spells CASSQQGAQETQYF. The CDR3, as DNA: TGTGCCAGCAGCCAGCAGGGGGCCCAAGAGACCCAGTACTTC.

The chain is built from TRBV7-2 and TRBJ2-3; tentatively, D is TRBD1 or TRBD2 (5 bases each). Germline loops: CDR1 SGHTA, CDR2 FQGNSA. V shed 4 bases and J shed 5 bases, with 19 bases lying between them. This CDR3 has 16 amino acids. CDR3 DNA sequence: TGTGCCAGCAGCTCTAAGAGCGGTCGCCAGGGAGATACGCAGTATTTT. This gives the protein CASSSKSGRQGDTQYF.

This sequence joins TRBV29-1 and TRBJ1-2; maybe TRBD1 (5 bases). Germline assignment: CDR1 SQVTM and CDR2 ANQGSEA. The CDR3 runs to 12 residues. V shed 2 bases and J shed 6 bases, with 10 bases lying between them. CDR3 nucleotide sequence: TGCAGCGTTGAAAGCAGGGCGAATGGCTACACCTTC. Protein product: CSVESRANGYTF.

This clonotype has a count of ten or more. The DNA of the CDR3 is TGCAGTGCCCGGGGGGACACTGAAGCTTTCTTT. The encoded protein is CSARGDTEAFF. The chain carries TRBV20-1 and TRBJ1-1; weak D call: TRBD1 (5 bases). Germline CDR1 DFQATT, CDR2 SNEGSKA (reference sequence). The V end lost 6 bases, the J end lost 3 bases, and 8 bases lay between the germline ends. CDR3 length: 11 amino acids.

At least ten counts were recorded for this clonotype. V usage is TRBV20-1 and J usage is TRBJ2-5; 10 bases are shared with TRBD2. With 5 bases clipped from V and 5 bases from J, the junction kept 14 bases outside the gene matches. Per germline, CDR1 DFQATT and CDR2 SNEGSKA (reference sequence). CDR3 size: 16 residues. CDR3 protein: CSARSIAGGSGETQYF. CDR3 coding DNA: TGCAGTGCTCGTAGTATAGCGGGAGGATCTGGGGAGACCCAGTACTTC.

CDR3 protein: CASSVVDLTYEQYF. CDR3 DNA sequence: TGTGCCAGCAGCGTAGTGGACCTAACCTACGAGCAGTACTTC. The chain is built from TRBV9 and TRBJ2-7; no clear D gene. CDR1 and CDR2 from the germline V gene are SGDLS and YYNGEE. This CDR3 spans 14 amino acids. The V end lost 0 bases, the J end lost 2 bases, and 9 bases lay between the germline ends.

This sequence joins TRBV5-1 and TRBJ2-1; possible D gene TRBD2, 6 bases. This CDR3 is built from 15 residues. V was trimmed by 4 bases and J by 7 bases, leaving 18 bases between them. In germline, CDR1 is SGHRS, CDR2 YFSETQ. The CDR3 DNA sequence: TGCGCCAGCAGCCCGGTGACACTAGCCGGTAATGAGCAGTTCTTC. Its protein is CASSPVTLAGNEQFF.

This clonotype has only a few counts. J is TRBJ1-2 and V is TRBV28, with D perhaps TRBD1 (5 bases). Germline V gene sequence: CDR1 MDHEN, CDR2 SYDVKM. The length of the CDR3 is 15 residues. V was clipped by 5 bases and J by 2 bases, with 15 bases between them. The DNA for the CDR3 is TGTGCCAGCAGTAACCCTACGTGGGGCAACTATGGCTACACCTTC. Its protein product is CASSNPTWGNYGYTF.

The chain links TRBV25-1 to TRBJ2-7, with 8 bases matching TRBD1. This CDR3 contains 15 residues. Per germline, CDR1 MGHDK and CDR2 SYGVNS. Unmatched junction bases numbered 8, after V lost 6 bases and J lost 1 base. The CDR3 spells CASRGTNRGSYEQYF. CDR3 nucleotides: TGTGCCAGCAGGGGTACTAACAGGGGGTCCTACGAGCAGTACTTC.